The 28 T cell receptor beta chains below come from one sample, sequenced in a study of T cell responses to AZD1222 COVID-19 vaccine. Assay: immunoSEQ multiplex PCR; the TCRdb copy retains only in-frame clones and omits some. The data contain 130,000 to 150,000 clones, 85% to 90% of them singletons. The material sequenced was peripheral blood, taken on day 0 of AZD1222 vaccination. The origin of the receptors is an adult in good health.

The chain couples TRBV4-2 to TRBJ1-5, with D unresolved. CDR1 LGHNA and CDR2 YNFKEQ come from the germline V gene. This CDR3 has 15 residues. Trimming took off 1 base at V and 3 bases at J, with 10 bases between the two ends. CDR3 DNA sequence: TGTGCCAGCAGCCAAGGCCTAGGAGACAATCAGCCCCAGCATTTT. Translating it yields CASSQGLGDNQPQHF.

This clone appeared once. The gene calls are TRBV2 and TRBJ2-1; tentatively, D is TRBD2 (5 bases). Germline CDR1 is SNHLY and CDR2 is FYNNEI. The CDR3 has 13 residues. The ends were cut back, 5 bases at V and 8 bases at J, with 13 bases in the middle. CDR3 in amino acids: CASSYDGEDEQFF. The CDR3 coding sequence is TGTGCCAGCAGTTATGACGGGGAAGATGAGCAGTTCTTC. Full variable domain (outside the CDR3, taken from reference TRBV2 and TRBJ2-1): EPEVTQTPSHQVTQMGQEVILRCVPISNHLYFYWYRQILGQKVEFLVSFYNNEISEKSEIFDDQFSVERPDGSNFTLKIRSTKLEDSAMYFCASSYDGEDEQFFGPGTRLTVL.

This chain connects TRBV3-1 (or the pseudogene TRBV3-2) to TRBJ1-3, with TRBD1 matching 9 bases. Germline assignment: CDR1 LGHDT and CDR2 YNNKEL (reference sequence). The CDR3 is 13 residues long. Unmatched junction bases numbered 3, after V lost 6 bases and J lost 6 bases. CDR3 sequence reads: CASRIQGANTIYF. CDR3 bases: TGTGCCAGCAGAATACAGGGGGCAAACACCATATATTTT.

The V call is TRBV5-6, the J call TRBJ2-1; 7 bases align to TRBD2. Germline V gene sequence: CDR1 SGHDT, CDR2 YYEEEE. The CDR3 runs to 16 residues. After removal of 1 base from V and 3 bases from J, the junction contained 7 bases not matched to a gene. CDR3 DNA: TGTGCCAGCAGCTTGTGGCCTAGCGGAAACTACAATGAGCAGTTCTTC. Translating it yields CASSLWPSGNYNEQFF. Based on the CDR3 plus reference TRBV5-6 and TRBJ2-1, the full variable domain is DAGVTQSPTHLIKTRGQQVTLRCSPKSGHDTVSWYQQALGQGPQFIFQYYEEEERQRGNFPDRFSGHQFPNYSSELNVNALLLGDSALYLCASSLWPSGNYNEQFFGPGTRLTVL.

The chain links TRBV5-1 to TRBJ1-2; D call uncertain. The CDR3 consists of 12 residues. The germline CDR1 and CDR2 sequences are SGHRS and YFSETQ. Between the trimmed V and J ends, which lost 1 base and 3 bases, there was a span of 4 bases. CDR3 amino acids: CASSLTDYGYTF. The CDR3 nucleotides are TGCGCCAGCAGCTTGACGGACTATGGCTACACCTTC.

The chain uses TRBV4-1 and TRBJ2-3, with 7 bases matching TRBD2. V lost 6 bases and J lost 0; bases outside the gene matches: 6. CDR1 and CDR2 (germline): MGHRA, YSYEKL. The CDR3 sequence is 15 residues long. CDR3 DNA: TGCGCCAGCAGATCGAGCGGGGTGAGCACAGATACGCAGTATTTT. Its translation: CASRSSGVSTDTQYF.

CDR3 coding DNA: TGTGCCACCAGCTTCGGGACAGGGGGCGGTCAGCCCCAGCATTTT. Its translation is CATSFGTGGGQPQHF. This rearrangement joins TRBV15 to TRBJ1-5, with 12 bases matching TRBD1. The trim removed 5 bases at V and 6 bases at J, leaving 5 bases unmatched. Germline-derived CDR1 and CDR2 are LNHNV and YYDKDF (reference sequence). The CDR3 totals 15 residues. The variable domain in full, with the rest retrieved from reference TRBV15 and TRBJ1-5, is DAMVIQNPRYQVTQFGKPVTLSCSQTLNHNVMYWYQQKSSQAPKLLFHYYDKDFNNEADTPDNFQSRRPNTSFCFLDIRSPGLGDTAMYLCATSFGTGGGQPQHFGDGTRLSIL.

The rearrangement joins TRBV28 to TRBJ2-5; D uncertain. Trimming stripped 2 bases from V and 2 bases from J, with 9 bases between. The CDR3 covers 14 residues. CDR1 and CDR2 from the germline V gene are MDHEN and SYDVKM. DNA for the CDR3: TGTGCCAGCAGTTTAGTGGGTTCGCAAGAGACCCAGTACTTC. Protein product: CASSLVGSQETQYF.

J is TRBJ1-4 and V is TRBV11-2, with D possibly matching TRBD1 (5 bases). Germline CDR1 SGHAT, CDR2 FQNNGV. This CDR3 region has 13 residues. V gave up 1 base and J gave up 10 bases, with 10 bases separating them. This chain's CDR3 is CASSLVQGGKLFF. The CDR3 bases are TGTGCCAGCAGCTTAGTCCAGGGTGGAAAACTGTTTTTT. The full variable domain, completed using reference TRBV11-2 and TRBJ1-4, is EAGVAQSPRYKIIEKRQSVAFWCNPISGHATLYWYQQILGQGPKLLIQFQNNGVVDDSQLPKDRFSAERLKGVDSTLKIQPAKLEDSAVYLCASSLVQGGKLFFGSGTQLSVL.

The rearrangement uses TRBV10-2 and TRBJ2-7; 11 positions agree with TRBD1. Germline V CDR1 and CDR2: WSHSY, SAAADI. V was clipped by 6 bases and J by 2 bases; unmatched bases: 3. This CDR3 is 14 amino acids long. The CDR3 loop reads CASSWTGGTYEQYF. CDR3 DNA: TGCGCCAGCAGCTGGACAGGGGGCACCTACGAGCAGTACTTC.

The gene calls are TRBV11-3 and TRBJ1-1, with a weak D call TRBD1 (6 bases). Trimming cost V 0 bases and J 4 bases, with 18 bases left between them. The CDR3 spans 17 residues. Germline assignment: CDR1 SGHNT and CDR2 YENEEA. Here the CDR3 reads CASSLDYSGQGSTEAFF. The CDR3 coding sequence is TGTGCCAGCAGCTTAGATTATTCTGGTCAGGGGAGCACTGAAGCTTTCTTT.

This rearrangement joins TRBV7-8 to TRBJ2-7, with 7 positions matching TRBD1. Germline V CDR1 and CDR2: SGHVS, FQNEAQ. The trim removed 5 bases at V and 0 bases at J, leaving 7 bases unmatched. The CDR3 is 15 amino acids. The CDR3 region is CASSPPTGTSYEQYF. The DNA for the CDR3 is TGTGCCAGCAGCCCCCCGACAGGGACCTCCTACGAGCAGTACTTC.

The V call is TRBV9, the J call TRBJ1-4; unclear D gene. Trimming took 3 bases from V and 2 from J, leaving 11 bases between them. Germline V gives CDR1 SGDLS, CDR2 YYNGEE. The CDR3 loop spans 15 amino acids. Here the CDR3 DNA reads TGTGCCAGCAGCGAGGATGCGGGCACTAATGAAAAACTGTTTTTT. Encoded protein: CASSEDAGTNEKLFF. The variable domain in full, completed from reference TRBV9 and TRBJ1-4, reads DSGVTQTPKHLITATGQRVTLRCSPRSGDLSVYWYQQSLDQGLQFLIQYYNGEERAKGNILERFSAQQFPDLHSELNLSSLELGDSALYFCASSEDAGTNEKLFFGSGTQLSVL.

The chain recombines TRBV29-1 with TRBJ2-3; 13 positions match TRBD2. CDR3 length: 17 residues. Germline V CDR1 and CDR2: SQVTM, ANQGSEA. With V trimmed by 4 bases and J by 5 bases, 12 bases remained unmatched. The chain's CDR3 is CSVVRGLAGYLGDTQYF. CDR3 coding DNA: TGCAGCGTTGTTCGGGGACTAGCGGGATATTTGGGAGATACGCAGTATTTT.

The genes are TRBV28 and TRBJ2-5; 7 bases align to TRBD2. The V gene's germline CDR1 is MDHEN and CDR2 SYDVKM. V shed 3 bases, J shed 7 bases, and the junction held 8 bases outside the gene matches. CDR3 length: 14 amino acids. The CDR3 sequence is CASSFISGTGTQYF. The CDR3 DNA is TGTGCCAGCAGTTTCATAAGCGGGACGGGGACCCAGTACTTC.

V and J are TRBV13 and TRBJ2-1, with D perhaps given as TRBD1 or TRBD2 (5 bases each). The ends were cut back, 5 bases at V and 0 bases at J, with 14 bases in the middle. The V gene's germline CDR1 is PRHDT and CDR2 FYEKMQ (reference sequence). The CDR3 runs 16 residues. CDR3 DNA: TGTGCCAGCAGCGAAAGAGGGGCCGGCTCCTACAATGAGCAGTTCTTC. Translated, it gives CASSERGAGSYNEQFF.

The V call is TRBV9, the J call TRBJ1-2; D may be TRBD1 (6 bases). This CDR3 region has 14 residues. Trimming cost V 0 bases and J 5 bases, with 11 bases left between them. Germline CDR1 and CDR2: SGDLS and YYNGEE. In nucleotides, the CDR3 is TGTGCCAGCAGCGTAGATACAGGGCAATATGGCTACACCTTC. As protein: CASSVDTGQYGYTF.

J is TRBJ1-2 and V is TRBV30; D might be TRBD1 (5 bases). The CDR3 runs 13 residues. Germline V CDR1 and CDR2: GTSNPN, SVGIG (reference sequence). Trimming took off 0 bases at V and 6 bases at J, with 11 bases between the two ends. In DNA, the CDR3 is TGTGCCTGGAGTGTGGGCAGGGTGGATGGCTACACCTTC. Its protein is CAWSVGRVDGYTF.

The genes are TRBV5-4 and TRBJ1-2; TRBD1 might be the D (6 bases). The CDR3 runs to 14 residues. Germline CDR1 SGHNT, CDR2 YYREEE (reference sequence). V lost 1 base, J lost 4 bases, and 11 bases lay in between. The CDR3: CASSLKGGRYGYTF. The CDR3 bases are TGTGCCAGCAGCTTGAAGGGGGGACGCTATGGCTACACCTTC. Complete variable domain (other parts from reference TRBV5-4 and TRBJ1-2): ETGVTQSPTHLIKTRGQQVTLRCSSQSGHNTVSWYQQALGQGPQFIFQYYREEENGRGNFPPRFSGLQFPNYSSELNVNALELDDSALYLCASSLKGGRYGYTFGSGTRLTVV.

This chain uses TRBV6-1 with TRBJ1-4; D remains ambiguous. Per the germline V gene, CDR1 is MNHNS and CDR2 is SASEGT. Trimming removed 0 bases from V and 5 bases from J, with 13 bases in between. The CDR3 runs to 16 residues. The CDR3 region is CASSEALSGLNEKLFF. CDR3 DNA sequence: TGTGCCAGCAGTGAAGCGCTTTCGGGGTTGAATGAAAAACTGTTTTTT.

The gene calls are TRBV6-5 and TRBJ2-7; maybe TRBD1 (6 bases). Germline CDR1 and CDR2: MNHEY and SVGAGI. V shed 4 bases and J shed 0 bases, with 10 bases lying between them. This CDR3 comprises 14 residues. The CDR3 nucleotides read TGTGCCAGCAGTTCCCGGGACATCTCCTACGAGCAGTACTTC. Translated, it gives CASSSRDISYEQYF.

The CDR3 sequence is CASGPGQGNEKLFF. CDR3 in DNA: TGCGCCAGCGGACCGGGACAGGGGAATGAAAAACTGTTTTTT. This chain connects TRBV5-1 to TRBJ1-4, with 10 bases identical to TRBD1. In germline, CDR1 is SGHRS, CDR2 YFSETQ. J was trimmed by 5 bases and V by 7 bases; bases with no gene match: 5. This CDR3 has 14 amino acids.

This clone is a singleton in its sample. This chain links TRBV18 with TRBJ1-1, with D unresolved. Germline V gene sequence: CDR1 KGHSH, CDR2 LQKENI. This CDR3 contains 15 residues. V dropped 5 bases and J dropped 0 bases, with 13 bases sitting between them. In DNA form, the CDR3 reads TGTGCCAGCTCAGGAAAGGACGTAATGAACACTGAAGCTTTCTTT. It encodes CASSGKDVMNTEAFF.

By frequency in the sample, this clone is medium-sized. The chain recombines TRBV7-9 with TRBJ2-1, with D maybe TRBD2 (5 bases). Germline assignment: CDR1 SEHNR and CDR2 FQNEAQ (reference sequence). This CDR3 is 14 amino acids long. Between the trimmed V and J ends, which lost 7 bases and 7 bases, there was a span of 17 bases. CDR3 DNA sequence: TGTGCCAGCATGTGGGAGTGGTTGGGAAATGAGCAGTTCTTC. It encodes CASMWEWLGNEQFF. Full variable domain (remainder filled in from reference TRBV7-9 and TRBJ2-1): DTGVSQNPRHKITKRGQNVTFRCDPISEHNRLYWYRQTLGQGPEFLTYFQNEAQLEKSRLLSDRFSAERPKGSFSTLEIQRTEQGDSAMYLCASMWEWLGNEQFFGPGTRLTVL.

This chain joins TRBV7-9 and TRBJ2-1; a possible D gene is TRBD1 (7 bases). Trimming took off 3 bases at V and 6 bases at J, with 15 bases between the two ends. In germline, CDR1 is SEHNR, CDR2 FQNEAQ (reference sequence). There are 15 residues in the CDR3. Here the CDR3 reads CASSFGAGQLNEQFF. CDR3 sequence (DNA): TGTGCCAGCAGCTTCGGCGCGGGACAGCTCAATGAGCAGTTCTTC.

V and J are TRBV18 and TRBJ2-1; 12 positions agree with TRBD2. CDR3 length equals 19 residues. V was clipped by 0 bases and J by 1 base; unmatched bases: 7. In germline, CDR1 is KGHSH, CDR2 LQKENI. CDR3 loop: CASSPPSTSGRKSYNEQFF. In DNA, the CDR3 is TGTGCCAGCTCACCACCGTCCACTAGCGGGAGGAAGTCCTACAATGAGCAGTTCTTC.

The chain carries TRBV12-3 or TRBV12-4 and TRBJ1-5; maybe TRBD1 (6 bases). This CDR3 has 13 residues. V was cut by 6 bases and J by 5 bases, with 11 bases left in between. In nucleotides, the CDR3 is TGTGCCAGCAGGGACAGCGGCCATCAGCCCCAGCATTTT. It is translated as CASRDSGHQPQHF.

J is TRBJ2-3 and V is TRBV5-1; D is undetermined. Trimming pared 0 bases from V and 2 bases from J, leaving 7 bases between. The CDR3 loop spans 14 amino acids. From germline, CDR1 is SGHRS and CDR2 YFSETQ. The CDR3 here is CASSLGGYTDTQYF. The DNA of the CDR3 is TGCGCCAGCAGCTTGGGGGGTTACACAGATACGCAGTATTTT.